A single sample is the source of the 27 T cell receptor beta chains below, sequenced in a study of metastatic and nonmetastatic thyroid tumors. TCRdb ran MiXCR on the PCR reads. The data contain under 20,000 clones, approximately 25% of them seen just once; the ten biggest clones take up approximately 13%. Prior to thyroid surgery, none of the patients had received any treatment. The sample consisted of adjacent normal tissue. The receptors shown here come from a female donor with papillary thyroid cancer or a benign thyroid nodule (not recorded which). Some clones in this sample may be carry-over from other donors' samples.

V usage is TRBV20-1 and J usage is TRBJ1-2, with a tentative D call TRBD1 (6 bases). Trimming removed 5 bases at V and 2 bases at J, with 15 bases between. Germline CDR1 DFQATT, CDR2 SNEGSKA (reference sequence). CDR3 length equals 14 residues. CDR3 bases: TGCAGTGCTGCCGGGACACCCTCGAACTATGGCTACACCTTC. Protein product: CSAAGTPSNYGYTF.

This clone was seen many times. The chain combines TRBV28 with TRBJ1-3, with TRBD1 identical over 7 bases. Germline V CDR1 and CDR2: MDHEN, SYDVKM. The CDR3 totals 14 residues. Trimming took 6 bases from V and 3 from J; bases not matched to a gene: 5. Written as DNA, the CDR3 is TGTGCCAGCAGAGGGGGCGGAGGTGGAAACACCATATATTTT. Translating it yields CASRGGGGGNTIYF.

Concerning this clone: Other DNA sequences within the sample encode an identical CDR3. V and J are TRBV6-5 and TRBJ2-7, with D maybe TRBD2 (5 bases). This CDR3 comprises 16 residues. V lost 0 bases and J 7 bases, leaving 19 bases between the germline ends. CDR1 and CDR2 (germline): MNHEY, SVGAGI. The CDR3 sequence is CASSYSSPAGGYEQYF. The CDR3 DNA sequence: TGTGCCAGCAGTTACTCGAGTCCAGCTGGAGGTTATGAGCAGTACTTC.

This clone has just a few counts. This chain joins TRBV19 and TRBJ2-3; D perhaps matches TRBD2 (6 bases). The V end lost 4 bases, the J end lost 2 bases, and 16 bases lay between the germline ends. The germline gives CDR1 LNHDA, CDR2 SQIVND (reference sequence). This CDR3 is built from 16 residues. The CDR3 loop is CASSNRGTSITDTQYF. CDR3 nucleotide sequence: TGTGCCAGTAGTAATCGGGGGACCTCGATCACAGATACGCAGTATTTT.

A few counts support this clone. This rearrangement joins TRBV30 to TRBJ1-1, with D perhaps matching TRBD1 (6 bases). Trimming took off 8 bases at V and 5 bases at J, with 18 bases between the two ends. In germline, CDR1 is GTSNPN, CDR2 SVGIG (reference sequence). This CDR3 contains 13 residues. The CDR3 region is CARQQGEWTEAFF. As DNA, the CDR3 is TGTGCCCGCCAACAGGGTGAATGGACTGAAGCTTTCTTT.

The table lists this clone with a few counts. V is TRBV28 and J is TRBJ1-6; D remains ambiguous. The CDR3 spans 16 residues. V lost 8 bases, J lost 0 bases, and 14 bases lay in between. Germline V CDR1 and CDR2: MDHEN, SYDVKM. The CDR3 protein is CASLNMGNSYNSPLHF. In DNA, the CDR3 is TGTGCCAGCCTGAACATGGGCAACTCCTATAATTCACCCCTCCACTTT.

This sequence joins TRBV5-1 and TRBJ1-1; weak D call: TRBD1 (5 bases). V shed 7 bases and J shed 4 bases, with 14 bases lying between them. CDR3 length equals 13 residues. Per germline, CDR1 SGHRS and CDR2 YFSETQ. CDR3 nucleotide sequence: TGCGCCAGCTTAGGGGAGGGGATCACTGAAGCTTTCTTT. Translating gives CASLGEGITEAFF.

The chain couples TRBV20-1 to TRBJ2-1, with 11 bases that match TRBD2. CDR3 size: 16 residues. The V segment lost 3 bases and the J segment 8 bases; nucleotides outside the gene matches: 12. Germline loops: CDR1 DFQATT, CDR2 SNEGSKA (reference sequence). For the CDR3, the DNA is TGCAGTGCTAGGCCACGAACTAGCGGGAGTTCTTATGAGCAGTTCTTC. It encodes CSARPRTSGSSYEQFF.

This sequence joins TRBV24-1 and TRBJ2-2, with a weak D call TRBD1 (5 bases). The CDR3 has 18 amino acids. CDR1 KGHDR and CDR2 SFDVKD come from the germline V gene. The germline V and J ends were trimmed by 0 bases and 0 bases, with 13 bases remaining between them. The CDR3 DNA is TGTGCCACCAGTGATTTGCCGGCACAGGCGACGAACACCGGGGAGCTGTTTTTT. It yields the protein CATSDLPAQATNTGELFF.

Details on this clone: The junction shows a germline mismatch at one end, possibly a read error. The V gene is TRBV20-1, the J gene TRBJ1-3; D is uncertain. CDR1 is DFQATT, CDR2 SNEGSKA, per germline (reference sequence). The CDR3 spans 12 residues. The CDR3 is CSARDREETIYF. CDR3 bases: TGCAGTGCTAGAGATCGGGAAGAAACCATTTATTTT.

A few counts support this clone. The chain links TRBV5-1 to TRBJ2-3, with 7 bases matching TRBD2. Germline trimming cut 4 bases from V and 6 bases from J; bases unmatched to any gene: 17. This CDR3 region has 17 residues. Germline CDR1 is SGHRS and CDR2 is YFSETQ. The CDR3 DNA follows: TGCGCCAGCAGCACACGACTAGCTACTCCCCCGGGGGATACGCAGTATTTT. It specifies CASSTRLATPPGDTQYF.

CDR3 nucleotides: TGTGCCAGCAGCTTAAGGGGGACAGGGTTACAAGAGCAGTACTTC. Its translation: CASSLRGTGLQEQYF. The chain links TRBV7-3 to TRBJ2-7; 9 positions match TRBD1. Germline V lookup: CDR1 SGHTA, CDR2 FQGTGA. V trimming: 1 base; J trimming: 7 bases; junction bases outside the gene matches: 8. This CDR3 spans 15 amino acids.

The gene calls are TRBV6-1 and TRBJ1-2, with no clear D. CDR1 is MNHNS and CDR2 is SASEGT in the germline V gene. This CDR3 has 10 residues. Trimming shortened V by 10 bases and J by 9 bases, and 12 bases separated the two germline ends. This CDR3 reads CATEARSYTF. The CDR3 DNA is TGTGCCACCGAAGCAAGGAGCTACACCTTC.

Points on this clone: This may be a read error: a much more frequent sequence differs by one nucleotide. The V and J genes are TRBV6-1 and TRBJ2-1; a possible D gene is TRBD1 (6 bases). The CDR3 has 15 residues. CDR1 is MNHNS and CDR2 is SASEGT in the germline V gene. The CDR3 DNA reads as TGTGCCTGCAGTGCCAGGGGCCCCTTCGGCAATGAGCAGTTCTTC. This sequence encodes CACSARGPFGNEQFF.

The sample holds many counts of this clone. The genes are TRBV6-1 and TRBJ2-3, with 8 bases identical to TRBD2. The length of the CDR3 is 16 residues. Germline V CDR1 and CDR2: MNHNS, SASEGT. With 1 base clipped from V and 0 bases from J, the junction kept 3 bases outside the gene matches. CDR3 in DNA: TGTGCCAGCAGTGAAGGGGCGGGAGGAAGCACAGATACGCAGTATTTT. This codes for CASSEGAGGSTDTQYF.

A few counts support this clone. The chain joins TRBV12-3 or TRBV12-4 to TRBJ2-1; 15 positions agree with TRBD2. The CDR3 is 16 amino acids. The trim removed 9 bases at V and 0 bases at J, leaving 3 bases unmatched. CDR3 nucleotide sequence: TGTGCCAGTGGGACTAGCGGGGGGCTCTCCTACAATGAGCAGTTCTTC. Translating it yields CASGTSGGLSYNEQFF.

The rearrangement uses TRBV11-3 and TRBJ2-5; 7 nucleotides align to TRBD1. This CDR3 is built from 17 residues. With V trimmed by 6 bases and J by 4 bases, 17 bases remained unmatched. Germline V gives CDR1 SGHNT, CDR2 YENEEA. The DNA of the CDR3 is TGTGCCAGCAGGCCGCAACACCCCCGGACAGGTAGAGAGACCCAGTACTTC. It codes for CASRPQHPRTGRETQYF.

Only a few counts were recorded for this clone. At one boundary the junction diverges from the germline segment, which might be a read error. J is TRBJ2-7 and V is TRBV2; 10 positions match TRBD1. CDR1 is SNHLY and CDR2 is FYNNEI in the germline V gene. The length of the CDR3 is 13 residues. Here the CDR3 DNA reads TGTGCCAGCAAAGGGACAGGGGTGTACGCGCAGTACTTC. The encoded protein is CASKGTGVYAQYF. The full variable domain, its missing parts supplied by reference TRBV2 and TRBJ2-7, is EPEVTQTPSHQVTQMGQEVILRCVPISNHLYFYWYRQILGQKVEFLVSFYNNEISEKSEIFDDQFSVERPDGSNFTLKIRSTKLEDSAMYFCASKGTGVYAQYFGPGTRLTVT.

Here the CDR3 DNA reads TGCAGTGAGTATGCGGGATCAAATGAGCAGTTCTTC. Its translation: CSEYAGSNEQFF. V gene TRBV20-1 combines with J gene TRBJ2-1, with D perhaps matching TRBD2 (6 bases). Trimming left V 7 bases short and J 7 bases short, with 14 bases between. This CDR3 is 12 amino acids long. The V gene's germline CDR1 is DFQATT and CDR2 SNEGSKA (reference sequence).

This clone has more than one count but fewer than ten. A read error may produce the germline difference seen at one junction end. This CDR3 is CASSMGTETLF. The CDR3 DNA reads as TGTGCCAGTAGTATGGGGACAGAGACCCTCTTC. J is TRBJ2-5 and V is TRBV19, with 7 bases that match TRBD1. This CDR3 comprises 11 residues. CDR1 and CDR2 from the germline V gene are LNHDA and SQIVND (reference sequence).

The rearrangement joins TRBV6-2 or TRBV6-3 to TRBJ1-6; no clear D gene. Germline-derived CDR1 and CDR2 are MNHEY and SVGEGT. V was pared by 0 bases and J by 10 bases, with 13 bases between. The CDR3 loop spans 15 amino acids. The CDR3 here is CASSYSVPGWSPLHF. The CDR3 DNA is TGTGCCAGCAGTTACTCGGTCCCGGGGTGGTCACCCCTCCACTTT.

This clone is termed medium-sized. The chain links TRBV7-9 to TRBJ2-7; D gene uncertain. The germline gives CDR1 SEHNR, CDR2 FQNEAQ (reference sequence). The CDR3 totals 13 residues. V lost 5 bases and J 4 bases, leaving 12 bases between the germline ends. The CDR3, as DNA: TGTGCCAGCAGCGTCGGAACCGATTACGAGCAGTACTTC. It codes for CASSVGTDYEQYF. The variable domain in full, completed from reference TRBV7-9 and TRBJ2-7, reads DTGVSQNPRHKITKRGQNVTFRCDPISEHNRLYWYRQTLGQGPEFLTYFQNEAQLEKSRLLSDRFSAERPKGSFSTLEIQRTEQGDSAMYLCASSVGTDYEQYFGPGTRLTVT.

This clone was counted a few times. The rearrangement joins TRBV6-1 to TRBJ1-2, with D tentatively TRBD1 (6 bases). Between the trimmed V and J ends, which lost 5 bases and 6 bases, there was a span of 19 bases. Germline V gene lookup returns CDR1 MNHNS and CDR2 SASEGT. The CDR3 consists of 15 residues. Here the CDR3 reads CASSKPGAFPHGYTF. CDR3 bases: TGTGCCAGCAGTAAACCAGGGGCCTTCCCTCATGGCTACACCTTC.

Comments on this clone: The conserved phenylalanine or tryptophan normally closing the CDR3 is absent here, so this likely arose from a read error. The chain joins TRBV19 to TRBJ1-2; the D gene is possibly TRBD1 (5 bases). Germline CDR1 and CDR2: LNHDA and SQIVND (reference sequence). The CDR3 runs to 14 residues. Here the CDR3 reads CASRIAQGGYGYTV. The CDR3 DNA sequence: TGTGCCAGTCGTATAGCCCAGGGCGGGTATGGCTACACCGTC.

Judged by abundance, this clone is large. The chain recombines TRBV6-1 with TRBJ2-1; D unresolved. The CDR3 consists of 13 residues. The V and J ends lost 6 bases and 2 bases respectively, with 8 bases between them. Per germline, CDR1 MNHNS and CDR2 SASEGT. CDR3 sequence: CASSDLAYNEQFF. The CDR3 DNA reads TGTGCCAGCAGCGACTTAGCCTACAATGAGCAGTTCTTC.

This clone was detected ten times or more. Written as DNA, the CDR3 is TGTGCCAGCAGCCGTAGGAGGGAGGTCACTGAAGCTTTCTTT. Encoded protein: CASSRRREVTEAFF. V usage is TRBV28 and J usage is TRBJ1-1; no reliable D call. This CDR3 is 14 amino acids long. Germline lookup yields CDR1 MDHEN and CDR2 SYDVKM. V lost 6 bases, J lost 4 bases, and 15 bases lay in between. Full variable domain (outside the CDR3, taken from reference TRBV28 and TRBJ1-1): DVKVTQSSRYLVKRTGEKVFLECVQDMDHENMFWYRQDPGLGLRLIYFSYDVKMKEKGDIPEGYSVSREKKERFSLILESASTNQTSMYLCASSRRREVTEAFFGQGTRLTVV.

This clone has at least ten counts. The J gene is TRBJ2-5, the V gene TRBV3-1; 11 bases are shared with TRBD1. Trimming removed 5 bases from V and 2 bases from J; junction bases left unmatched: 1. CDR3 length: 14 amino acids. CDR1 LGHDT and CDR2 YNNKEL come from the germline V gene (reference sequence). CDR3 DNA sequence: TGTGCCAGCAGCGGACAGGGGGCACAAGAGACCCAGTACTTC. Residues: CASSGQGAQETQYF.